The clone carrying this T cell receptor (beta chain) was detected a few times. The sample belongs to a study of shared clonotypes between healthy human individuals. Among the unsorted PBMC samples, replicate PCRs used roughly 300 ng DNA, roughly 30,000 T cell genomes. Spread over ten immunoSEQ deep assay plates, unsorted PBMC DNA underwent sequencing. Original processing notes: Quality scores were absent from the junction-only immunoSEQ sequences, so filtering differed. Measured with immunoSEQ multiplex PCR; TCRdb has only the in-frame clones, and not every one. That table supplies the V and J calls and clone size; D and trimming were determined from the DNA. Seen here are about 480,000 clones, approximately 85% observed once, and the top ten hold under 15%. Healthy and HIV-negative, the adult donors had no recent acute infections or vaccinations. In germline, CDR1 is SGDLS, CDR2 YYNGEE. The CDR3 extends over 14 amino acids. Trimming took off 4 bases at V and 5 bases at J, with 13 bases between the two ends.

The clonotype was recovered from a woman aged 40 to 50 in good health. Some clones in this sample may be carry-over from other donors' samples. The sequenced sample consisted of PBMCs. The chain uses TRBV9 and TRBJ2-1, with D possibly TRBD2 on 5 matching bases. The CDR3 sequence: CASSPDYANNEQFF. CDR3 DNA: TGTGCCAGCAGCCCTGACTACGCCAACAATGAGCAGTTCTTC.